This T cell receptor beta chain was recovered during a study of early T cells in non-severe SARS-CoV-2 infection. This CDR3 comprises 14 residues. V lost 6 bases to trimming and J lost 0 bases, with 9 bases between them. The sample holds a few counts of this clonotype. TCRdb re-called the 5' RACE reads with MiXCR, one entry per CDR3 protein. The sample has about 110,000 distinct CDR3 sequences, 12% seen once; the top ten hold 3% to 3.5%. The clonotype originates from an adult who was a healthcare worker with PCR-confirmed SARS-CoV-2 infection or an uninfected control (not recorded which). The sequenced material came from whole blood. The chain has TRBV12-3 or TRBV12-4 and TRBJ2-1, with D perhaps TRBD1 (6 bases). This chain's CDR3 is CASSEDSSYNEQFF. As DNA, the CDR3 is TGTGCCAGCAGCGAGGACAGCTCCTACAATGAGCAGTTCTTC.